The clone carrying this TCR beta chain was observed a few times. Its antigen is not identified. RNA transcripts yielded amplified TCR beta CDR3 regions. The TCR CDR3 was amplified in a first-round RT-PCR using the HTBI primer set. MiXCR, applied by TCRdb to the multiplex PCR reads, yields one record per CDR3 protein. The repertoire has about 590,000 distinct CDR3 sequences, 15% to 19% of them found once; the top ten carry around 7.8%. Around 10 ml fresh peripheral blood yielded the PBMCs. This entry comes from a study of T cells in Graves' hyperthyroidism and ophthalmopathy. Overall study findings and caveats: Ophthalmopathy could be told apart from stable hyperthyroidism with a 13 V-J model. Model predictions of ophthalmopathy came a median around 7.1 months before onset.

Germline-derived CDR1 and CDR2 are SGHTA and FQGNSA. The CDR3 covers 14 residues. The germline V and J ends were trimmed by 7 bases and 2 bases, with 13 bases remaining between them. The chain joins TRBV7-2 to TRBJ2-3; D possibly matches TRBD1 or TRBD2 (5 bases each). Sequenced: blood. This sequence originates from a woman aged 25-40 years with Graves' hyperthyroidism. CDR3 in DNA: TGTGCCAGCACCCTCTGGGGGAACACAGATACGCAGTATTTT. Protein: CASTLWGNTDTQYF.